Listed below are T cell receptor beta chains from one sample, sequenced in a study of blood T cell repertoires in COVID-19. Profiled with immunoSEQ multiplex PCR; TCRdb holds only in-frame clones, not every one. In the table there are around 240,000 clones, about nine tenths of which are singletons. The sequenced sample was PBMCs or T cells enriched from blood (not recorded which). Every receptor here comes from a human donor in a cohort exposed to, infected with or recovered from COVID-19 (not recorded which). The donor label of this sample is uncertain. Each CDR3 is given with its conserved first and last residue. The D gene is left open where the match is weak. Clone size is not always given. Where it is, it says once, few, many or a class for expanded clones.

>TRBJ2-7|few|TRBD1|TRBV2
TGTGCCAGCAGACAGGGGTACGAGCAGTACTTC
CASRQGYEQYF
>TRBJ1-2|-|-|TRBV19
TGTGCCAGTAGTATTTCACAGGCCTATGGCTACACCTTC
CASSISQAYGYTF
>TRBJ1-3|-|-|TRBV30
TGTGCCTGGAGGAGCTCTGGAAACACCATATATTTT
CAWRSSGNTIYF
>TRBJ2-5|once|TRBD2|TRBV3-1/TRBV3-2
TGTGCCAGCAGCCACGACGGACTAGCGGGGGGAAGGGAGGAGACCCAGTACTTC
CASSHDGLAGGREETQYF
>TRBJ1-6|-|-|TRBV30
TGTGCCTGGGCCGGGACAAGGAGTTCACCCCTCCACTTT
CAWAGTRSSPLHF
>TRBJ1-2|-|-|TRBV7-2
TGTGCCAGCAGCTTAGAACAGTCCCGGTATGGCTACACCTTC
CASSLEQSRYGYTF
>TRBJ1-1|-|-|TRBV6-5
TGTGCCTCAGGTGCGGGAAACACTGAAGCTTTCTTT
CASGAGNTEAFF
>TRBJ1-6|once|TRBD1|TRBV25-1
TGTGCCAGCAGTGCAATCGGACAGGGGGATTCACCCCTCCACTTT
CASSAIGQGDSPLHF
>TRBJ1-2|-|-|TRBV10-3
TGTGCCATCAGTGAGGGGGAGGGGGTCGGCTACACCTTC
CAISEGEGVGYTF
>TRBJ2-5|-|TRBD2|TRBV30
TGTGCCTGGGCCCTGTCTCCGGGACTAGCATTCCAAGAGACCCAGTACTTC
CAWALSPGLAFQETQYF
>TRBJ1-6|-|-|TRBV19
TGTGCCAGTAGTATAGGACAGTCCTATAATTCACCCCTCCACTTT
CASSIGQSYNSPLHF
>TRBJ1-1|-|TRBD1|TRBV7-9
TGTGCCAGCAGCACTCGACAGGGCGAATCTCTATTGTCCGCTGAAGCTTTCTTT
CASSTRQGESLLSAEAFF
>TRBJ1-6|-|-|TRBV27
TGTGCCAGCAGTTTAGGGGGGAATTCACCCCTCCACTTT
CASSLGGNSPLHF
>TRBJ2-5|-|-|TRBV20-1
TGCAGTGCTAGTAAAGGAGGCGAGACCCAGTACTTC
CSASKGGETQYF
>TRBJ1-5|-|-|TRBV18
TGTGCCAGCTCTCCCGACAGGAGGAATCAGCCCCAGCATTTT
CASSPDRRNQPQHF
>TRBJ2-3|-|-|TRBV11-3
TGTGCCAGCAGCTTAGGAGCTAGATCAGATACGCAGTATTTT
CASSLGARSDTQYF
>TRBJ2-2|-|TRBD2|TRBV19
TGTGCCAGTAGTATCAGCGGGGGAGCCATCCACACCGGGGAGCTGTTTTTT
CASSISGGAIHTGELFF
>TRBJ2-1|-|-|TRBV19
TGTGCCAGTATGGGTTTTGACCCGGGCAATGAGCAGTTCTTC
CASMGFDPGNEQFF
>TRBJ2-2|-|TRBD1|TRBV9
TGTGCCAGCAGCGTAGATGGACAGGGTTTAAGGAACACCGGGGAGCTGTTTTTT
CASSVDGQGLRNTGELFF
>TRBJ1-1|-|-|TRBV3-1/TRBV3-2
TGTGCCAGCAGCCACTCAGACAGAGCTGAAGCTTTCTTT
CASSHSDRAEAFF
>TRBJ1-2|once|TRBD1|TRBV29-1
TGCAGCGTTGGAAACTGGGACAGAGGGGACTATGGCTACACCTTC
CSVGNWDRGDYGYTF
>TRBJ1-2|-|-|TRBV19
TGTGCCAGTAGTCCGGCGGGACGGGCGGGTGGCTACACCTTC
CASSPAGRAGGYTF
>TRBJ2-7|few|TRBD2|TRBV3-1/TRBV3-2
TGTGCCAGCAGCCAGACTAGCGGGGCTTCCTACGAGCAGTACTTC
CASSQTSGASYEQYF
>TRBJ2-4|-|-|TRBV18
TGTGCCAGCTCACCAGCGCAGGGACAAGGGAACATTCAGTACTTC
CASSPAQGQGNIQYF
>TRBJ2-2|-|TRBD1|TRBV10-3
TGTGCCGCCCACAGGGGTGCGGACGCCGGGGAGCTGTTTTTT
CAAHRGADAGELFF
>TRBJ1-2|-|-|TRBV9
TGTGCCAGCAGCAGGGGGGGCCTCTATGGCTACACCTTC
CASSRGGLYGYTF
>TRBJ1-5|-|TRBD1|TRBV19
TGTGCCAGTAGTAGTCAGGGGGGTCAGCCCCAGCATTTT
CASSSQGGQPQHF
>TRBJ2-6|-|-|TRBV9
TGTGCCAGCAGCGTAGGTGGACAGCCCTTCTCTGGGGCCAACGTCCTGACTTTC
CASSVGGQPFSGANVLTF
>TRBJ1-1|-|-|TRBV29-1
TGCAGCGTGGAAGAACAGGGAAACACTGAAGCTTTCTTT
CSVEEQGNTEAFF
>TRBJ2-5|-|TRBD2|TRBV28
TGTGCCAGCAGTCCTCCCGGAGAGCGGGGGGGCCGAGAGACCCAGTACTTC
CASSPPGERGGRETQYF
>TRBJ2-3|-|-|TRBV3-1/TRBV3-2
TGTGCCAGCAGCCAGAGGGCAGGGACTAGCACAGATACGCAGTATTTT
CASSQRAGTSTDTQYF
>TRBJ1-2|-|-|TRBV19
TGTGCCAGTAGTATCCATGCGAGGGTCTATGGCTACACCTTC
CASSIHARVYGYTF
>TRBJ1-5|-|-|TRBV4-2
TGTGCCAGCAGCCAAGATCTGTTGGGCATCAAGCCCCAGCATTTT
CASSQDLLGIKPQHF
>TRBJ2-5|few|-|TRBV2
TGTGCCAGCAGTGAGGTCCGCCGGGAGACCCAGTACTTC
CASSEVRRETQYF
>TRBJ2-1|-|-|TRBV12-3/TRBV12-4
TGTGCCAGCTGTACAGGGAATGAGCAGTTCTTC
CASCTGNEQFF
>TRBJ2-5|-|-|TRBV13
TGTGCCAGCAGCGGGCCAAACACTGAAGAGACCCAGTACTTC
CASSGPNTEETQYF
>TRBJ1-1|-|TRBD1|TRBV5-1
TGCGCCAGCAGCTCGGGACAGGGGAGCACTGAAGCTTTCTTT
CASSSGQGSTEAFF
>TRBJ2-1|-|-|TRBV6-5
TGTGCCAGCAGTTACGCCTTTTTGAGCTCCTACAATGAGCAGTTCTTC
CASSYAFLSSYNEQFF
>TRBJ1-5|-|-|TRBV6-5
TGTGCCAGCAGTTACCGGGGGGATCAGCCCCAGCATTTT
CASSYRGDQPQHF
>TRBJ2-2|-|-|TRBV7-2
TGTGCCAGCCTACAGGGTTCCGGGGAGCTGTTTTTT
CASLQGSGELFF
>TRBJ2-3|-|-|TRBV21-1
TGTGCCAGCAGCAATCGTCACTATCTAGCGGGGGGGGCCGCGAATACGCAGTATTTT
CASSNRHYLAGGAANTQYF
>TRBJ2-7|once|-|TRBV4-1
TGCGCCAGCAGCCCGGGTTGGGTTTCGATCGGCGAGCAGTACTTC
CASSPGWVSIGEQYF
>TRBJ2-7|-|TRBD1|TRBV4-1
TGCGCCAGCAGCATTGGGACAGGGGGCTACGAGCAGTACTTC
CASSIGTGGYEQYF